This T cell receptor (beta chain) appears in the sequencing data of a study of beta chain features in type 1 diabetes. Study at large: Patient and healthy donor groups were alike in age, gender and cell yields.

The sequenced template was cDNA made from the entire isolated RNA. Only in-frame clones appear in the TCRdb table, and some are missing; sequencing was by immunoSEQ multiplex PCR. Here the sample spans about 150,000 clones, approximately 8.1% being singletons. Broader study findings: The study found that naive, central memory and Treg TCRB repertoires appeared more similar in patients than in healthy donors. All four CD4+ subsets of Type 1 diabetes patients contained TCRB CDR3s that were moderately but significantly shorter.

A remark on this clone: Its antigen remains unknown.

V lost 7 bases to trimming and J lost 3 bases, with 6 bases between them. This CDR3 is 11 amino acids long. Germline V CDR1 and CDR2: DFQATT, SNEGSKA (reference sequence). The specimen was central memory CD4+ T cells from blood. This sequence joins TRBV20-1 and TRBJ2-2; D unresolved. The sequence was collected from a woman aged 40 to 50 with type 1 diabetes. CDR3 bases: TGCAGTGGTGGAGACACCGGGGAGCTGTTTTTT. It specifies CSGGDTGELFF.